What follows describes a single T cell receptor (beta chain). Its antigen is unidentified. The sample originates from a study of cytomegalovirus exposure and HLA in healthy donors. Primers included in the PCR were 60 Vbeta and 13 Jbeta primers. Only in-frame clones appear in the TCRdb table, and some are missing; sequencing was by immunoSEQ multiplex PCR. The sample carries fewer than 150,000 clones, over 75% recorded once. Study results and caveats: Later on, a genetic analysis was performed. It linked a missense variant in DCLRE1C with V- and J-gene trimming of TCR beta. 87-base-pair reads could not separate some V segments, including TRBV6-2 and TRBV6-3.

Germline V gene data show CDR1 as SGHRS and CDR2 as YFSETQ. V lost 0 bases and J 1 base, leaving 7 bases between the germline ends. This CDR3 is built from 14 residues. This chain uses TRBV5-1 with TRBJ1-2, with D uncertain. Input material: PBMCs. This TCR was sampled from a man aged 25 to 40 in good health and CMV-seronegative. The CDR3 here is CASSLAIDNYGYTF. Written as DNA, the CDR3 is TGCGCCAGCAGCTTGGCCATAGATAACTATGGCTACACCTTC.